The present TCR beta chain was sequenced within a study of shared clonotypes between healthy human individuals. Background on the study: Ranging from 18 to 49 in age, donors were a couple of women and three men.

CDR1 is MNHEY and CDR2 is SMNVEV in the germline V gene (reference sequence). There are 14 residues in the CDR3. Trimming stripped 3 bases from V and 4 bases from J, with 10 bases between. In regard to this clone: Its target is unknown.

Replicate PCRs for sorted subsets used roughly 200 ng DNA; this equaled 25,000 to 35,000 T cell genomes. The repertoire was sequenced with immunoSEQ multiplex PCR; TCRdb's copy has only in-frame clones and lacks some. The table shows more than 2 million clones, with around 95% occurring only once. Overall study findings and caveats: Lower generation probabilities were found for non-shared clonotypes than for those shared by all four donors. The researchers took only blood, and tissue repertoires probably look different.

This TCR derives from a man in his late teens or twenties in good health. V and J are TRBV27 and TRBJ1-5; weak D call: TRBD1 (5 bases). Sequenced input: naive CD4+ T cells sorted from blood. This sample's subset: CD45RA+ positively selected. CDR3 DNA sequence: TGTGCCAGCAGTTTCGGACAAAGAAATCAGCCCCAGCATTTT. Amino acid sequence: CASSFGQRNQPQHF.